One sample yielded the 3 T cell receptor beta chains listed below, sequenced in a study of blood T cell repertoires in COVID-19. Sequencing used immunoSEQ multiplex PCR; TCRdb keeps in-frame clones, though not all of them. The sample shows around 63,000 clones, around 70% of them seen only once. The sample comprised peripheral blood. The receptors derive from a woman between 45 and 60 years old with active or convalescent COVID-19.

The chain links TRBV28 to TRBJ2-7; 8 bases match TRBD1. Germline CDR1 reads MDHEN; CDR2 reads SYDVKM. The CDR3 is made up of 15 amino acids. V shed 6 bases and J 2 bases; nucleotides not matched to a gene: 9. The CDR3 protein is CASSSGQVPPYEQYF. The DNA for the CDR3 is TGTGCCAGCAGCTCGGGACAGGTCCCCCCCTACGAGCAGTACTTC. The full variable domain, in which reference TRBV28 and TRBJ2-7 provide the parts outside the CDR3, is DVKVTQSSRYLVKRTGEKVFLECVQDMDHENMFWYRQDPGLGLRLIYFSYDVKMKEKGDIPEGYSVSREKKERFSLILESASTNQTSMYLCASSSGQVPPYEQYFGPGTRLTVT.

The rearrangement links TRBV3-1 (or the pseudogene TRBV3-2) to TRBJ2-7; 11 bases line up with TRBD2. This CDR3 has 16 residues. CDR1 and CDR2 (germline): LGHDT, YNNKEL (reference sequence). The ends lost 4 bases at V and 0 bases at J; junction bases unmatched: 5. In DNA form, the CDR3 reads TGTGCCAGCAGCCGAAGACTAGCGGGACACTCCTACGAGCAGTACTTC. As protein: CASSRRLAGHSYEQYF.

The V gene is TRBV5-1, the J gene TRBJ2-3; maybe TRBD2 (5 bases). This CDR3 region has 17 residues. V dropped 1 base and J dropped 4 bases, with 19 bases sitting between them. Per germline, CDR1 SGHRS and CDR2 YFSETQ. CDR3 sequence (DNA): TGCGCCAGCAGCTTGACCAGTGGACTGCCTGCCCCAGATACGCAGTATTTT. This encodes CASSLTSGLPAPDTQYF.